Following are 29 T cell receptor beta chains from one sample sequenced in a study of beta chain features in type 1 diabetes. Study-wide findings and caveats: Shortening that was moderate but significant affected the TCRB CDR3s of Type 1 diabetes patients in all four CD4+ subsets.

These receptors are not linked to any known antigen. Since all of the isolated RNA was reverse transcribed, expressed TCRB transcripts were what got sequenced. The method was immunoSEQ multiplex PCR; TCRdb's version includes in-frame clones alone and lacks a portion of them. Here the sample spans nearly 700,000 clones, 13% being singletons. The sample taken for sequencing was naive CD4+ T cells from blood. These receptors all stem from a young man with type 1 diabetes.

This clone was seen more than once but under ten times. The CDR3 reads CASRPGQGYSPLHF. As DNA, the CDR3 is TGTGCCAGCAGACCGGGACAGGGTTATTCACCCCTCCACTTT. The J gene is TRBJ1-6, the V gene TRBV6-6; 9 positions match TRBD1. CDR1 and CDR2 from the germline V gene are MNHNY and SVGAGI (reference sequence). There are 14 residues in the CDR3. Trimming at V came to 6 bases and at J to 8 bases, leaving 5 bases not matched to a gene.

This clone has more than one count but fewer than ten. V gene TRBV28 combines with J gene TRBJ2-7; D may be TRBD1 or TRBD2 (5 bases each). The CDR3 loop spans 13 amino acids. V dropped 5 bases and J dropped 8 bases, with 16 bases sitting between them. Germline lookup yields CDR1 MDHEN and CDR2 SYDVKM. CDR3 region: CASSPGTDQKQYF. DNA of the CDR3: TGTGCCAGCAGTCCAGGGACGGACCAAAAGCAGTACTTC.

This clone came up a few times. The rearrangement joins TRBV13 to TRBJ1-1, with 7 bases that match TRBD1. The CDR3 extends over 14 amino acids. Germline V gene sequence: CDR1 PRHDT, CDR2 FYEKMQ (reference sequence). V shed 5 bases and J 4 bases; nucleotides not matched to a gene: 7. The CDR3 region is CASSPLQGTTEAFF. In DNA, the CDR3 is TGTGCCAGCAGCCCATTACAGGGGACCACTGAAGCTTTCTTT.

This clone is a singleton in its sample. The genes are TRBV9 and TRBJ1-1; D is ambiguous. CDR3 length: 14 amino acids. CDR1 is SGDLS, CDR2 YYNGEE, per germline. Trimming took 0 bases from V and 0 from J, leaving 6 bases between them. CDR3 residues: CASSVGVLNTEAFF. Written as DNA, the CDR3 is TGTGCCAGCAGCGTAGGGGTCTTGAACACTGAAGCTTTCTTT.

The V call is TRBV18, the J call TRBJ2-3; D is unresolved. The germline CDR1 and CDR2 sequences are KGHSH and LQKENI. CDR3 size: 15 residues. The V gene lost 6 bases and the J gene lost 0 bases, with 13 bases spanning the gap. CDR3 loop: CASSPSGQSTDTQYF. In DNA form, the CDR3 reads TGTGCCAGCTCCCCTTCCGGGCAGAGCACAGATACGCAGTATTTT. Supplemented by reference TRBV18 and TRBJ2-3, the full variable domain reads NAGVMQNPRHLVRRRGQEARLRCSPMKGHSHVYWYRQLPEEGLKFMVYLQKENIIDESGMPKERFSAEFPKEGPSILRIQQVVRGDSAAYFCASSPSGQSTDTQYFGPGTRLTVL.

This clone was counted a few times. Written as DNA, the CDR3 is TGTGCCAGCAGTGCCCAGGGGGTTCTCGACGAGCAGTACTTC. Translation gives CASSAQGVLDEQYF. The chain couples TRBV27 to TRBJ2-7; TRBD1 agrees at 7 bases. The germline V gene has CDR1 MNHEY and CDR2 SMNVEV (reference sequence). The CDR3 has 14 amino acids. With V trimmed by 5 bases and J by 5 bases, 9 bases remained unmatched.

This clone has just a few counts. The chain has TRBV30 and TRBJ2-1; 7 bases line up with TRBD1. The ends lost 6 bases at V and 6 bases at J; junction bases unmatched: 8. The germline V gene encodes CDR1 GTSNPN and CDR2 SVGIG (reference sequence). The CDR3 contains 13 residues. CDR3 in DNA: TGTGCCTGTGACAGGGTAGAGGGCAATGAGCAGTTCTTC. Translating it yields CACDRVEGNEQFF. The whole variable domain, filled in from reference TRBV30 and TRBJ2-1, reads SQTIHQWPATLVQPVGSPLSLECTVEGTSNPNLYWYRQAAGRGLQLLFYSVGIGQISSEVPQNLSASRPQDRQFILSSKKLLLSDSGFYLCACDRVEGNEQFFGPGTRLTVL.

The chain uses TRBV2 and TRBJ2-3; D perhaps matches TRBD1 (6 bases). V lost 8 bases to trimming and J lost 4 bases, with 16 bases between them. The CDR3 has 14 residues. Germline loops: CDR1 SNHLY, CDR2 FYNNEI. This CDR3 is CASGGRGGADTQYF. In nucleotides, the CDR3 is TGTGCCAGCGGAGGCAGGGGCGGAGCAGATACGCAGTATTTT.

This clone was counted between two and nine times. The rearrangement links TRBV12-5 to TRBJ2-1, with TRBD1 identical over 10 bases. The CDR3 covers 16 residues. Germline values: CDR1 LGHNT, CDR2 FRNRAP. With 4 bases clipped from V and 2 bases from J, the junction kept 5 bases outside the gene matches. The DNA for the CDR3 is TGTGCTAGTGGTTGGGGACAGGGGAGAGCCTACAATGAGCAGTTCTTC. Its protein is CASGWGQGRAYNEQFF.

Here the CDR3 DNA reads TGTGCCATCAGTGAATCCGGGACAGGGTTCCTCGACTATGGCTACACCTTC. Its translation: CAISESGTGFLDYGYTF. The chain joins TRBV10-3 to TRBJ1-2, with 9 nucleotides matching TRBD1. Germline-derived CDR1 and CDR2 are ENHRY and SYGVKD. V dropped 3 bases and J dropped 3; count of bases not matched to a gene: 11. The CDR3 spans 17 residues.

This clone turned up a few times. The chain links TRBV18 to TRBJ1-2; TRBD1 might be the D (6 bases). Germline-derived CDR1 and CDR2 are KGHSH and LQKENI. Trimming took off 4 bases at V and 7 bases at J, with 13 bases between the two ends. The CDR3 is made up of 13 amino acids. In DNA form, the CDR3 reads TGTGCCAGCTCACGTACAGGGATCCCTGGCTACACCTTC. Its protein is CASSRTGIPGYTF.

The genes are TRBV25-1 and TRBJ2-7, with 7 bases that match TRBD1. The V segment lost 5 bases and the J segment 2 bases; nucleotides outside the gene matches: 6. Germline CDR1 MGHDK, CDR2 SYGVNS. This CDR3 spans 14 amino acids. The CDR3 sequence is CASSSGQGAYEQYF. Written as DNA, the CDR3 is TGTGCCAGCAGTTCGGGGCAGGGGGCCTACGAGCAGTACTTC.

This clone was detected only a few times. The CDR3 reads CASSPMGGRDTIYF. The DNA of the CDR3 is TGTGCCAGCAGTCCGATGGGGGGCAGGGACACCATATATTTT. The chain has TRBV25-1 and TRBJ1-3, with a tentative D call TRBD1 (6 bases). The CDR3 is made up of 14 amino acids. V was cut by 5 bases and J by 8 bases, with 16 bases left in between. Looked up from germline, CDR1 is MGHDK and CDR2 is SYGVNS.

V and J are TRBV7-8 and TRBJ2-5, with a weak D call TRBD1 (7 bases). From germline, CDR1 is SGHVS and CDR2 FQNEAQ. This CDR3 region has 15 residues. V lost 7 bases to trimming and J lost 2 bases, with 17 bases between them. CDR3 sequence: CASTVRRDRQETQYF. Here the CDR3 DNA reads TGTGCCAGCACAGTTAGGCGGGACAGACAAGAGACCCAGTACTTC.

CDR3 in DNA: TGTGCCAGCAGTCAATCGGGGGGTGGCACTGAAGCTTTCTTT. Its translation: CASSQSGGGTEAFF. This sequence joins TRBV6-5 and TRBJ1-1; tentatively, D is TRBD1 (5 bases). Germline CDR1 is MNHEY and CDR2 is SVGAGI. This CDR3 has 14 amino acids. V dropped 5 bases and J dropped 4 bases, with 14 bases sitting between them.

The chain uses TRBV7-2 and TRBJ2-5, with 7 bases aligning to TRBD1. Germline V gene data show CDR1 as SGHTA and CDR2 as FQGNSA. V was pared by 5 bases and J by 2 bases, with 11 bases of the junction left unmatched. The CDR3 spans 16 residues. The CDR3 protein is CASSLPGTVGQETQYF. CDR3 sequence (DNA): TGTGCCAGCAGCCTTCCCGGGACAGTAGGACAAGAGACCCAGTACTTC. Based on the CDR3 plus reference TRBV7-2 and TRBJ2-5, the full variable domain is GAGVSQSPSNKVTEKGKDVELRCDPISGHTALYWYRQSLGQGLEFLIYFQGNSAPDKSGLPSDRFSAERTGGSVSTLTIQRTQQEDSAVYLCASSLPGTVGQETQYFGPGTRLLVL.

This chain connects TRBV28 to TRBJ2-1; 7 positions match TRBD2. Germline loops: CDR1 MDHEN, CDR2 SYDVKM. V lost 3 bases to trimming and J lost 0 bases; unmatched junction nucleotides: 2. CDR3 size: 15 residues. This CDR3 reads CASSFGGSSYNEQFF. As DNA, the CDR3 is TGTGCCAGCAGTTTCGGGGGGAGCTCCTACAATGAGCAGTTCTTC.

The chain couples TRBV28 to TRBJ2-5; 8 nucleotides agree with TRBD2. The CDR3 sequence is 13 residues long. In germline, CDR1 is MDHEN, CDR2 SYDVKM. The junction had 5 bases not matched to a gene; V was cut back by 6 bases and J by 5 bases. The CDR3 is CASSGGAQETQYF. The CDR3 bases are TGTGCCAGCAGCGGGGGGGCCCAGGAGACCCAGTACTTC.

The rearrangement links TRBV30 to TRBJ1-6; unclear D gene. V lost 0 bases and J lost 9, with 6 bases in between. The CDR3 spans 12 residues. The germline V gene encodes CDR1 GTSNPN and CDR2 SVGIG (reference sequence). The CDR3 DNA reads TGTGCCTGGAGTGTCCCGGTTTCACCCCTCCACTTT. Translating gives CAWSVPVSPLHF.

The rearrangement joins TRBV2 to TRBJ1-6; TRBD1 agrees at 12 bases. Trimming cost V 11 bases and J 10 bases; bases outside gene matches: 9. The V gene's germline CDR1 is SNHLY and CDR2 FYNNEI. CDR3 length equals 14 residues. The CDR3 sequence is CAVRDRGRRSPLHF. The CDR3 DNA sequence: TGTGCCGTTCGGGACAGGGGGCGAAGATCACCCCTCCACTTT.

V gene TRBV7-9 combines with J gene TRBJ1-2, with 7 nucleotides matching TRBD1. CDR3 size: 13 residues. Unmatched junction bases numbered 4, after V lost 2 bases and J lost 7 bases. Germline V gives CDR1 SEHNR, CDR2 FQNEAQ (reference sequence). The CDR3: CASSLKGAAGYTF. The CDR3 DNA follows: TGTGCCAGCAGCTTAAAGGGGGCCGCTGGCTACACCTTC.

The V gene is TRBV10-3, the J gene TRBJ2-5; D is perhaps TRBD1 or TRBD2 (6 bases each). Trimming left V 8 bases short and J 1 base short, with 23 bases between. This CDR3 region has 17 residues. Looked up from germline, CDR1 is ENHRY and CDR2 is SYGVKD. CDR3 sequence reads: CAIGGLGSRGSQETQYF. The CDR3 nucleotides are TGTGCCATCGGGGGCCTGGGTAGCCGGGGGAGCCAAGAGACCCAGTACTTC.

The V gene is TRBV5-6, the J gene TRBJ2-7, with D tentatively TRBD1 (6 bases). V was clipped by 4 bases and J by 5 bases, with 16 bases between them. CDR3 length: 14 residues. CDR1 is SGHDT, CDR2 YYEEEE, per germline. CDR3 amino acids: CASSPRWGLDEQYF. The CDR3 coding sequence is TGTGCCAGCAGCCCGCGGTGGGGGCTCGACGAGCAGTACTTC.

The chain joins TRBV4-1 to TRBJ2-5; 11 bases map to TRBD2. Trimming cost V 0 bases and J 1 base; bases outside gene matches: 7. This CDR3 is 18 amino acids long. Germline V gene sequence: CDR1 MGHRA, CDR2 YSYEKL. The CDR3 DNA reads as TGCGCCAGCAGCCAAGATCGAGGGACTAGCGGTTTCCAAGAGACCCAGTACTTC. Encoded protein: CASSQDRGTSGFQETQYF.

The chain has TRBV27 and TRBJ2-3; 11 bases map to TRBD1. The V segment lost 6 bases and the J segment 4 bases; nucleotides outside the gene matches: 12. The CDR3 loop spans 17 amino acids. The germline V gene encodes CDR1 MNHEY and CDR2 SMNVEV (reference sequence). The CDR3 DNA reads TGTGCCAGCAGCAACCTCGGACAGGGGGCTATCGCAGATACGCAGTATTTT. It yields the protein CASSNLGQGAIADTQYF.

The chain combines TRBV7-6 with TRBJ2-2; D gene ambiguous. V lost 0 bases, J lost 4 bases, and 3 bases lay in between. The CDR3 runs to 13 residues. CDR1 is SGHVS and CDR2 is FNYEAQ in the germline V gene. This CDR3 reads CASSLAFTGELFF. In nucleotides, the CDR3 is TGTGCCAGCAGCTTAGCGTTCACCGGGGAGCTGTTTTTT. The full variable domain, in which reference TRBV7-6 and TRBJ2-2 provide the parts outside the CDR3, is GAGVSQSPRYKVTKRGQDVALRCDPISGHVSLYWYRQALGQGPEFLTYFNYEAQQDKSGLPNDRFSAERPEGSISTLTIQRTEQRDSAMYRCASSLAFTGELFFGEGSRLTVL.

This chain joins TRBV5-8 and TRBJ1-1; tentative D call: TRBD1 (6 bases). V was clipped by 0 bases and J by 1 base, with 10 bases between them. The CDR3 is made up of 15 amino acids. The germline V gene encodes CDR1 SGHTS and CDR2 YDEGEE. Here the CDR3 reads CASSLGQGRNTEAFF. The CDR3, as DNA: TGTGCCAGCAGCTTGGGTCAGGGGCGGAACACTGAAGCTTTCTTT.

This clone has just a few counts. V is TRBV7-9 and J is TRBJ2-5; 9 positions agree with TRBD2. Germline V gene lookup returns CDR1 SEHNR and CDR2 FQNEAQ (reference sequence). The V segment lost 0 bases and the J segment 3 bases; nucleotides outside the gene matches: 5. This CDR3 comprises 16 residues. Here the CDR3 reads CASSLAASGAKETQYF. DNA of the CDR3: TGTGCCAGCAGCTTAGCGGCTAGCGGGGCGAAAGAGACCCAGTACTTC.

This clone was detected a few times. This chain uses TRBV7-2 with TRBJ2-5; 7 bases are a match to TRBD2. Germline V gene sequence: CDR1 SGHTA, CDR2 FQGNSA. The CDR3 sequence is 15 residues long. Germline trimming cut 3 bases from V and 2 bases from J; bases unmatched to any gene: 6. DNA for the CDR3: TGTGCCAGCAGCTTCTCTGGCGGGGGTCAAGAGACCCAGTACTTC. This gives the protein CASSFSGGGQETQYF.